One sample yielded the 2 T cell receptor beta chains listed below, sequenced in a study of blood T cell repertoires in COVID-19. Clones were read by immunoSEQ multiplex PCR, and TCRdb kept only the in-frame ones, dropping some. The data hold fewer than 100,000 clones, with over 75% observed a single time. Sequencing input: peripheral blood. The receptors here all came from a woman older than 75 with acute or convalescent COVID-19.

The chain employs TRBV13 and TRBJ1-1; D gene ambiguous. The CDR3 is 12 amino acids. Looked up from germline, CDR1 is PRHDT and CDR2 is FYEKMQ (reference sequence). V lost 3 bases, J lost 1 base, and 3 bases lay in between. The CDR3 region has the DNA TGTGCCAGCAGCTTCCGGAACACTGAAGCTTTCTTT. This translates into CASSFRNTEAFF.

This chain uses TRBV27 with TRBJ2-1; D call uncertain. Trimming took 2 bases from V and 0 from J, leaving 14 bases between them. CDR1 is MNHEY, CDR2 SMNVEV, per germline (reference sequence). The CDR3 is made up of 17 amino acids. The CDR3 region has the DNA TGTGCCAGCAGTTTAGGTGGCTCGCGGAGCTCCTACAATGAGCAGTTCTTC. It translates to CASSLGGSRSSYNEQFF.